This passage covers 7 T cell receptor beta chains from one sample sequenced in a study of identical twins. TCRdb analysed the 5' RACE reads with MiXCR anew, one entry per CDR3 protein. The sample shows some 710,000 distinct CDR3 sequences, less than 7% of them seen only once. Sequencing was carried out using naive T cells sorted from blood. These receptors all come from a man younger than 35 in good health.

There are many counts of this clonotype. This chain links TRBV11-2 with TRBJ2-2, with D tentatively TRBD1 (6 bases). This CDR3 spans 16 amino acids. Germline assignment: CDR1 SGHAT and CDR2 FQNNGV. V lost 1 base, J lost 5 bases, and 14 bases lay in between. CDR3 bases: TGTGCCAGCAGCTTAGTAGGGGGACACAGGACCGGGGAGCTGTTTTTT. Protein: CASSLVGGHRTGELFF.

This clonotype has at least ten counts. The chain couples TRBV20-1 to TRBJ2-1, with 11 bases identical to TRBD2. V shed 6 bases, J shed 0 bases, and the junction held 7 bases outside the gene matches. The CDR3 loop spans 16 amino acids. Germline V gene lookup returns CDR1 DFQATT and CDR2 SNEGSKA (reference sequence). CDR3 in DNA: TGCAGTGCCCGGGTTAGCGGGAGGGCCTCCTACAATGAGCAGTTCTTC. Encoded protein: CSARVSGRASYNEQFF.

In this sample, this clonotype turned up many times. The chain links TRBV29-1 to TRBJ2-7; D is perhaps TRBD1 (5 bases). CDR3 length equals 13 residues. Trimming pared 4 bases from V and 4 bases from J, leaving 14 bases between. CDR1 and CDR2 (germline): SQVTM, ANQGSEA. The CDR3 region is CSVAQGNPYEQYF. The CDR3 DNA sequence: TGCAGCGTTGCCCAGGGCAACCCGTACGAGCAGTACTTC.

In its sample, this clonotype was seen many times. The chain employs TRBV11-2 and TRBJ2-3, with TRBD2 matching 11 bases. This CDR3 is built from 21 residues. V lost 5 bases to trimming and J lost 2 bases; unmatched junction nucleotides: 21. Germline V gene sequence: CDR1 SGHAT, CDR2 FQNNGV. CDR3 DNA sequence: TGTGCCAGCAGCCTCGTAGCGGGAGGGGGACGAGACGAAGTGTACACAGATACGCAGTATTTT. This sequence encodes CASSLVAGGGRDEVYTDTQYF.

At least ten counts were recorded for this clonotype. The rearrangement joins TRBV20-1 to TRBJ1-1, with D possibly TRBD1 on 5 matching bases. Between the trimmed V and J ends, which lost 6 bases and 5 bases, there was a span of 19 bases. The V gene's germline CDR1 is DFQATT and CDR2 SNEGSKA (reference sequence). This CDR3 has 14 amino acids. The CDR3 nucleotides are TGCAGTGCAAACCAAAGGCAGGGACGGACTGAAGCTTTCTTT. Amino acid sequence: CSANQRQGRTEAFF.

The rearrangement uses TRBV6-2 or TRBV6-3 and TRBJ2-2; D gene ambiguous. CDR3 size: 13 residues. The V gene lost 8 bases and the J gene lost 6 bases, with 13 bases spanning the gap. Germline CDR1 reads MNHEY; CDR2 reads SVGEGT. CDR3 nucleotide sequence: TGTGCCAGCTGTCCCCCCAGGCCCGGGGAGCTGTTTTTT. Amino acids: CASCPPRPGELFF.

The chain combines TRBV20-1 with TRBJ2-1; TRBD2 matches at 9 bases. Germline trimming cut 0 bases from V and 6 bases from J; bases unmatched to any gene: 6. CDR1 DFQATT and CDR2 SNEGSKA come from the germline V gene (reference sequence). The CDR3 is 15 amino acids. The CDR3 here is CSARDLAGFPNEQFF. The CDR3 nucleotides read TGCAGTGCTAGAGATCTAGCGGGATTCCCCAATGAGCAGTTCTTC.